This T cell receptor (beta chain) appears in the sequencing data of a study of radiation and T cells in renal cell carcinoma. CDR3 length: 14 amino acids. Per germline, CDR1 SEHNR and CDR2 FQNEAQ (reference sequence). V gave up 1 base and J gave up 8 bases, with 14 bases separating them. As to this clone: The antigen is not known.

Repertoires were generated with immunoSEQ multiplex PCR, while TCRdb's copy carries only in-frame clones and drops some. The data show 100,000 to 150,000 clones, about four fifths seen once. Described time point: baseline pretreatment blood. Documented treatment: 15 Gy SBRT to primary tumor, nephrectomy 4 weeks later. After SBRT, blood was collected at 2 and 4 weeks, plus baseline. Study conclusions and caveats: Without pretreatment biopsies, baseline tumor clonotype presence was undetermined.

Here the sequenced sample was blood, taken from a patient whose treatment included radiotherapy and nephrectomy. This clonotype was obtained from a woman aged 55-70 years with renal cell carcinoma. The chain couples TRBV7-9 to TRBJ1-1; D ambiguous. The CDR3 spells CASSLGASGLEAFF. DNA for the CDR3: TGTGCCAGCAGCTTAGGGGCTTCAGGACTCGAAGCTTTCTTT.